A single sample is the source of the 15 T cell receptor beta chains below, sequenced in a study of blood T cell repertoires in COVID-19. Generated by immunoSEQ multiplex PCR, the TCRdb table keeps only in-frame clones and is missing some. In the table there are 160,000 or so clones, roughly 90% of which are singletons. Sequences were obtained from peripheral blood. These receptors were obtained from a man in his 60s with active or convalescent COVID-19.

The V and J genes are TRBV7-6 and TRBJ2-3; 14 positions agree with TRBD2. The CDR3 sequence is 17 residues long. Germline CDR1 reads SGHVS; CDR2 reads FNYEAQ. J was trimmed by 4 bases and V by 1 base; bases with no gene match: 4. As DNA, the CDR3 is TGTGCCAGCAGCTTAGTAAAGACTAGCGGGGGGGCAGATACGCAGTATTTT. Its translation: CASSLVKTSGGADTQYF.

The V call is TRBV5-6, the J call TRBJ1-1; 11 nucleotides align to TRBD1. The CDR3 totals 16 residues. CDR1 SGHDT and CDR2 YYEEEE come from the germline V gene. V lost 0 bases to trimming and J lost 3 bases; unmatched junction nucleotides: 4. DNA of the CDR3: TGTGCCAGCAGCTTGGGGACAGGGGGCTATGACACTGAAGCTTTCTTT. It translates to CASSLGTGGYDTEAFF.

The V and J genes are TRBV5-1 and TRBJ1-1; D is perhaps TRBD1 (6 bases). Trimming removed 4 bases from V and 0 bases from J, with 16 bases in between. The CDR3 length is 16 residues. Germline values: CDR1 SGHRS, CDR2 YFSETQ. CDR3 protein: CASSLSPGQMNTEAFF. CDR3 nucleotides: TGCGCCAGCAGCCTCAGTCCCGGACAGATGAACACTGAAGCTTTCTTT. Variable domain in full (rest from reference TRBV5-1 and TRBJ1-1): KAGVTQTPRYLIKTRGQQVTLSCSPISGHRSVSWYQQTPGQGLQFLFEYFSETQRNKGNFPGRFSGRQFSNSRSEMNVSTLELGDSALYLCASSLSPGQMNTEAFFGQGTRLTVV.

V gene TRBV14 combines with J gene TRBJ2-7; D uncertain. Trimming shortened V by 2 bases and J by 5 bases, and 10 bases separated the two germline ends. This CDR3 has 13 amino acids. Germline values: CDR1 SGHDN, CDR2 FVKESK. The CDR3: CASSQLDPNEQYF. In DNA form, the CDR3 reads TGTGCCAGCAGCCAACTAGACCCCAACGAGCAGTACTTC.

The rearrangement links TRBV18 to TRBJ1-1; 9 nucleotides agree with TRBD1. The V and J ends lost 4 bases and 4 bases, in that order; junction bases with no gene match: 10. The CDR3 loop spans 16 amino acids. CDR1 is KGHSH, CDR2 LQKENI, per germline. The CDR3 here is CASSLGPGGQGTEAFF. CDR3 DNA sequence: TGTGCCAGCTCACTCGGGCCAGGGGGACAGGGCACTGAAGCTTTCTTT. The entire variable domain, with the rest obtained from reference TRBV18 and TRBJ1-1, is as follows: NAGVMQNPRHLVRRRGQEARLRCSPMKGHSHVYWYRQLPEEGLKFMVYLQKENIIDESGMPKERFSAEFPKEGPSILRIQQVVRGDSAAYFCASSLGPGGQGTEAFFGQGTRLTVV.

This rearrangement joins TRBV7-9 to TRBJ2-3; TRBD1 is a possible D gene (5 bases). This CDR3 comprises 12 residues. The germline V and J ends were trimmed by 11 bases and 4 bases, with 13 bases remaining between them. The germline CDR1 and CDR2 sequences are SEHNR and FQNEAQ (reference sequence). CDR3 protein: CASRGAADTQYF. CDR3 bases: TGTGCCTCCCGTGGGGCGGCAGATACGCAGTATTTT.

This sequence joins TRBV5-1 and TRBJ2-1; maybe TRBD1 (6 bases). Germline CDR1 and CDR2: SGHRS and YFSETQ. Trimming shortened V by 4 bases and J by 8 bases, and 10 bases separated the two germline ends. This CDR3 region has 12 residues. This CDR3 reads CASSPTGDEQFF. The CDR3, as DNA: TGCGCCAGCAGCCCGACAGGAGATGAGCAGTTCTTC.

The chain carries TRBV10-1 and TRBJ1-1; perhaps TRBD1 as D (6 bases). V lost 0 bases to trimming and J lost 3 bases, with 8 bases between them. CDR3 size: 14 residues. Per germline, CDR1 WNHNN and CDR2 SYGVQD (reference sequence). CDR3: CASSESGQHTEAFF. As DNA, the CDR3 is TGCGCCAGCAGTGAGTCGGGACAACACACTGAAGCTTTCTTT.

The chain recombines TRBV25-1 with TRBJ1-5; 7 bases are a match to TRBD1. The CDR3 is 13 residues long. The junction had 6 bases not matched to a gene; V was cut back by 7 bases and J by 6 bases. Germline values: CDR1 MGHDK, CDR2 SYGVNS. This CDR3 reads CASNDRVGQPQHF. The CDR3 nucleotides read TGTGCCAGCAATGACAGGGTTGGTCAGCCCCAGCATTTT.

The chain employs TRBV27 and TRBJ1-1; D gene ambiguous. Germline CDR1 and CDR2: MNHEY and SMNVEV (reference sequence). Between the trimmed V and J ends, which lost 0 bases and 1 base, there was a span of 9 bases. CDR3 length: 15 residues. As DNA, the CDR3 is TGTGCCAGCAGTTTATCGCCGGGTTGGAACACTGAAGCTTTCTTT. Amino acid sequence: CASSLSPGWNTEAFF.

V and J are TRBV3-1 (or the pseudogene TRBV3-2) and TRBJ1-1; 9 bases fit TRBD1. With 1 base clipped from V and 5 bases from J, the junction kept 11 bases outside the gene matches. The CDR3 totals 17 residues. The germline V gene encodes CDR1 LGHDT and CDR2 YNNKEL (reference sequence). The CDR3, as DNA: TGTGCCAGCAGCCAAGGCCCGGGACAGGGTTCGAGGACTGAAGCTTTCTTT. Its translation: CASSQGPGQGSRTEAFF.

This sequence joins TRBV4-1 and TRBJ2-7, with 7 bases fitting TRBD1. The germline V gene encodes CDR1 MGHRA and CDR2 YSYEKL. V dropped 4 bases and J dropped 2; count of bases not matched to a gene: 2. This CDR3 is built from 13 residues. CDR3 sequence (DNA): TGCGCCAGCAGCCTGGACAGGCCCTACGAGCAGTACTTC. It encodes CASSLDRPYEQYF.

J is TRBJ2-1 and V is TRBV2; TRBD1 matches 8 bases. The V segment lost 9 bases and the J segment 3 bases; nucleotides outside the gene matches: 4. The CDR3 consists of 13 residues. Germline CDR1 is SNHLY and CDR2 is FYNNEI. CDR3 nucleotide sequence: TGTGCCAGAAGCAGGGGGCACTACAATGAGCAGTTCTTC. Amino acid sequence: CARSRGHYNEQFF.

The J gene is TRBJ1-2, the V gene TRBV5-6; tentatively, D is TRBD1 (5 bases). Trimming left V 1 base short and J 4 bases short, with 8 bases between. The CDR3 has 13 amino acids. In germline, CDR1 is SGHDT, CDR2 YYEEEE. The CDR3 region is CASSLSGIYGYTF. The DNA of the CDR3 is TGTGCCAGCAGCTTGTCAGGGATCTATGGCTACACCTTC.

This chain uses TRBV6-5 with TRBJ2-1; D possibly corresponds to TRBD2 (6 bases). Between the trimmed V and J ends, which lost 6 bases and 2 bases, there was a span of 14 bases. The germline gives CDR1 MNHEY, CDR2 SVGAGI. The CDR3 totals 15 residues. The CDR3 loop is CASSRLVIAYNEQFF. The CDR3 bases are TGTGCCAGCAGCCGACTAGTTATTGCCTACAATGAGCAGTTCTTC.